The 14 T cell receptor beta chains in this list originate from one sample, sequenced in a study of Graves' ophthalmopathy and Graves' hyperthyroidism. The TCR beta CDR3 regions underwent amplification from RNA transcripts. RT-PCR with HTBI primers came first, then second-round multiplex PCR. TCRdb fed the multiplex PCR reads into MiXCR, producing one record per CDR3 protein. The sample holds around 670,000 distinct CDR3 sequences, approximately 40% seen once. Material for sequencing was peripheral blood. Source of these receptors: an adult man with Graves' ophthalmopathy.

This clonotype has a handful of counts. The J gene is TRBJ2-7, the V gene TRBV7-9; 8 positions match TRBD2. The CDR3 has 13 residues. From germline, CDR1 is SEHNR and CDR2 FQNEAQ (reference sequence). Germline trimming cut 4 bases from V and 6 bases from J; bases unmatched to any gene: 5. The DNA of the CDR3 is TGTGCCAGCAGCTCTGGACTAGCTCGCGAGCAGTACTTC. Amino acid sequence: CASSSGLAREQYF.

The chain combines TRBV20-1 with TRBJ2-5, with D possibly being TRBD1 or TRBD2 (7 bases each). The CDR3 is 15 amino acids. V dropped 6 bases and J dropped 5 bases, with 22 bases sitting between them. Germline V gene lookup returns CDR1 DFQATT and CDR2 SNEGSKA (reference sequence). CDR3 sequence (DNA): TGCAGTGCCGCGCCCGGGACCCAGGGGGGGGAGACCCAGTACTTC. This encodes CSAAPGTQGGETQYF.

This clonotype appeared many times. This chain uses TRBV9 with TRBJ1-1; D uncertain. V lost 6 bases and J lost 4, with 13 bases in between. The CDR3 totals 13 residues. Germline V gene data show CDR1 as SGDLS and CDR2 as YYNGEE. CDR3 protein: CASKGPEGTEAFF. The CDR3 DNA reads as TGTGCCAGCAAAGGACCTGAGGGCACTGAAGCTTTCTTT.

This clonotype showed up many times. The chain links TRBV12-3 or TRBV12-4 to TRBJ1-6; 7 bases agree with TRBD1. The CDR3 consists of 14 residues. V lost 6 bases, J lost 10 bases, and 9 bases stayed unmatched. The CDR3, as DNA: TGTGCCAGCAGCCGACAGGGAGCAAGGTCACCCCTCCACTTT. This translates into CASSRQGARSPLHF.

The rearrangement joins TRBV4-1 to TRBJ1-4; D is uncertain. CDR3 size: 15 residues. Germline-derived CDR1 and CDR2 are MGHRA and YSYEKL. Trimming stripped 0 bases from V and 6 bases from J, with 11 bases between. The CDR3: CASSQDRAQDEKLFF. CDR3 DNA: TGCGCCAGCAGCCAAGATCGGGCCCAGGATGAAAAACTGTTTTTT.

V is TRBV2 and J is TRBJ1-5; D gene ambiguous. V dropped 6 bases and J dropped 8 bases, with 8 bases sitting between them. Germline V lookup: CDR1 SNHLY, CDR2 FYNNEI. The length of the CDR3 is 11 residues. The CDR3 spells CASSRIEPQHF. CDR3 bases: TGTGCCAGCAGCCGAATTGAGCCCCAGCATTTT.

A word on this clonotype: The junction does not match germline at one end; this may be a read error. The chain combines TRBV4-1 with TRBJ2-7; D uncertain. CDR1 MGHRA and CDR2 YSYEKL come from the germline V gene. This CDR3 region has 14 residues. CDR3 loop: CASSLLGMGYEQYF. The CDR3 DNA reads TGTGCCAGCAGCTTACTGGGGATGGGCTACGAGCAGTACTTC.

This clonotype was counted many times. The chain couples TRBV15 to TRBJ1-1; no clear D. The V and J ends lost 6 bases and 0 bases respectively, with 8 bases between them. CDR1 is LNHNV and CDR2 is YYDKDF in the germline V gene (reference sequence). The CDR3 is 13 amino acids. The CDR3 reads CATRGDLNTEAFF. CDR3 nucleotides: TGTGCCACCAGAGGAGACCTGAACACTGAAGCTTTCTTT. The whole variable domain, remainder taken from reference TRBV15 and TRBJ1-1, is DAMVIQNPRYQVTQFGKPVTLSCSQTLNHNVMYWYQQKSSQAPKLLFHYYDKDFNNEADTPDNFQSRRPNTSFCFLDIRSPGLGDTAMYLCATRGDLNTEAFFGQGTRLTVV.

V usage is TRBV19 and J usage is TRBJ1-2; 8 positions agree with TRBD1. The CDR3 extends over 17 amino acids. V shed 5 bases, J shed 5 bases, and the junction held 16 bases outside the gene matches. Germline-derived CDR1 and CDR2 are LNHDA and SQIVND (reference sequence). The CDR3 spells CASSHRTYGQGEYGYTF. As DNA, the CDR3 is TGTGCCAGTAGTCACCGAACCTACGGACAGGGAGAATATGGCTACACCTTC.

This clonotype has at least ten counts. The V call is TRBV10-3, the J call TRBJ1-5; no firm D call. V was trimmed by 2 bases and J by 9 bases, leaving 8 bases between them. CDR3 length: 12 residues. Germline CDR1 ENHRY, CDR2 SYGVKD. CDR3 in DNA: TGTGCCATCAGTGAGCCTGAGGGGCCCCAGCATTTT. Amino acid sequence: CAISEPEGPQHF.

This chain uses TRBV2 with TRBJ1-2, with a weak D call TRBD1 (5 bases). The CDR3 length is 13 residues. Germline CDR1 reads SNHLY; CDR2 reads FYNNEI. V lost 6 bases, J lost 6 bases, and 14 bases lay in between. CDR3: CASSVGGIHGYTF. The CDR3 DNA sequence: TGTGCCAGCAGCGTTGGGGGTATCCATGGCTACACCTTC.

The sample holds many counts of this clonotype. The J gene is TRBJ2-7, the V gene TRBV5-1; 7 positions agree with TRBD2. The junction had 5 bases not matched to a gene; V was cut back by 5 bases and J by 3 bases. Germline values: CDR1 SGHRS, CDR2 YFSETQ. CDR3 length: 13 residues. As DNA, the CDR3 is TGCGCCAGCAGTATCGCTAGCGGCTACGAGCAGTACTTC. Amino acids: CASSIASGYEQYF.

The J gene is TRBJ2-7, the V gene TRBV20-1; 8 nucleotides line up with TRBD1. The CDR3 covers 13 residues. CDR1 is DFQATT and CDR2 is SNEGSKA in the germline V gene (reference sequence). V lost 3 bases to trimming and J lost 2 bases; unmatched junction nucleotides: 3. CDR3 coding DNA: TGCAGTGCTAGGGACAGGGAGCCCTACGAGCAGTACTTC. It is translated as CSARDREPYEQYF.

V and J are TRBV25-1 and TRBJ1-2, with 9 bases fitting TRBD1. The CDR3 extends over 15 amino acids. The germline V gene encodes CDR1 MGHDK and CDR2 SYGVNS. V shed 6 bases, J shed 8 bases, and the junction held 13 bases outside the gene matches. CDR3 amino acids: CASSAGAQGAGGYTF. CDR3 DNA: TGTGCCAGCAGCGCCGGCGCACAGGGGGCGGGAGGCTACACCTTC.